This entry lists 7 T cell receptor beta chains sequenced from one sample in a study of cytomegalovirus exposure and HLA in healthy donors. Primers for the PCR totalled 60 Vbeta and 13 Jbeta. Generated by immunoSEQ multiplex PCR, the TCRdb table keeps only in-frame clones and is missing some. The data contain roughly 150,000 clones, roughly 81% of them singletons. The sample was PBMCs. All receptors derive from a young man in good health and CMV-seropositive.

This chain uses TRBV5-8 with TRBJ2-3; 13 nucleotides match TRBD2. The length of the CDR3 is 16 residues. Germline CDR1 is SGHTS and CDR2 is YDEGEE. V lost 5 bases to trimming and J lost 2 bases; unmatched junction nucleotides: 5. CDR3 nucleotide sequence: TGTGCCAGCAGGCCAGGACTAGCGGGGGACACAGATACGCAGTATTTT. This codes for CASRPGLAGDTDTQYF.

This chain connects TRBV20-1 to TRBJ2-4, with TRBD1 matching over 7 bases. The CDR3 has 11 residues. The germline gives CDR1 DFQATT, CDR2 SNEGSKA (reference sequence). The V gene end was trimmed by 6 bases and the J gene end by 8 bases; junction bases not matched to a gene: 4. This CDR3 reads CSANRGHIQYF. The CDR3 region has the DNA TGCAGTGCCAACAGGGGCCACATTCAGTACTTC.

CDR3 loop: CASSYRGTKYEQYV. DNA of the CDR3: TGTGCCAGCAGTTACCGGGGGACTAAGTACGAGCAGTACGTC. The chain couples TRBV6-5 to TRBJ2-7; 7 nucleotides line up with TRBD2. Per the germline V gene, CDR1 is MNHEY and CDR2 is SVGAGI. Trimming at V came to 2 bases and at J to 4 bases, leaving 5 bases not matched to a gene. This CDR3 has 14 residues.

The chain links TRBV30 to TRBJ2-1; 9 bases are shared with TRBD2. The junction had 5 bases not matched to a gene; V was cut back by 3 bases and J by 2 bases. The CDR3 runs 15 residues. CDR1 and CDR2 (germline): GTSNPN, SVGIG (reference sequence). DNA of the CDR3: TGTGCCTGGAGGGGTAGCGGGAGCGCCTACAATGAGCAGTTCTTC. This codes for CAWRGSGSAYNEQFF.

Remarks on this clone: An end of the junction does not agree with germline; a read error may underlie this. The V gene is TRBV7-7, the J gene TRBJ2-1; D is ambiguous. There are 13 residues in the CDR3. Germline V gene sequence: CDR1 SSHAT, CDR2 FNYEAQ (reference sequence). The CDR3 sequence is CASSSYNMNEQFF. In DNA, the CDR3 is TGTGCTAGCAGCTCTTACAATATGAATGAGCAGTTCTTC.

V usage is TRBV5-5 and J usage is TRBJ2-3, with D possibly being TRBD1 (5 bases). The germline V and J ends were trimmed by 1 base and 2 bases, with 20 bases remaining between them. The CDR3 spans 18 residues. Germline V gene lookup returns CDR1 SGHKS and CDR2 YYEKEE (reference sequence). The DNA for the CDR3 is TGTGCCAGCAGCTTGCGGGTCCAGACAGACCCCTACACAGATACGCAGTATTTT. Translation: CASSLRVQTDPYTDTQYF. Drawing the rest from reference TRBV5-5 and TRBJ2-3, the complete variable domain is DAGVTQSPTHLIKTRGQQVTLRCSPISGHKSVSWYQQVLGQGPQFIFQYYEKEERGRGNFPDRFSARQFPNYSSELNVNALLLGDSALYLCASSLRVQTDPYTDTQYFGPGTRLTVL.

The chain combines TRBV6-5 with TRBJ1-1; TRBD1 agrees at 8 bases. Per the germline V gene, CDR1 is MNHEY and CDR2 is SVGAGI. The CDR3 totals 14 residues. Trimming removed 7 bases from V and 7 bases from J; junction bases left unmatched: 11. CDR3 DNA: TGTGCCAGCACCGCAACAGGGGGGGGTTTTGAAGCTTTCTTT. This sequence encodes CASTATGGGFEAFF.